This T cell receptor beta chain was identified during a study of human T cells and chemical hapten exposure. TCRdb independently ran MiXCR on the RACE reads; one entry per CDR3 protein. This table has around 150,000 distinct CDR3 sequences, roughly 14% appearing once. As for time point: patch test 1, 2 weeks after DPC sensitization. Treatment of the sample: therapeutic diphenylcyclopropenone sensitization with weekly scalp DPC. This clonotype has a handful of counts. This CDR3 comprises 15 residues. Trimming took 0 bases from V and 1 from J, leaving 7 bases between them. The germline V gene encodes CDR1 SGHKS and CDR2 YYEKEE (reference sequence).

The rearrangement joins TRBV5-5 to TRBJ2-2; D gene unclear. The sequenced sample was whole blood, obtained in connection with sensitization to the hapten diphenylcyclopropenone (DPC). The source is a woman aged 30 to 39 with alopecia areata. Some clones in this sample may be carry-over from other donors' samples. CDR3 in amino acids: CASSLVVGNTGELFF. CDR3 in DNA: TGTGCCAGCAGCTTGGTCGTAGGGAACACCGGGGAGCTGTTTTTT.